These 7 T cell receptor beta chains came from one sample sequenced in a study of T cells after yellow fever vaccination. TCRdb used MiXCR to reprocess the 5' RACE reads, holding one entry per CDR3 protein. The sample has roughly 170,000 distinct CDR3 sequences; approximately 6.2% are singletons. The sequenced sample was CD4+ T cells sorted from PBMCs, obtained on the day of the first yellow fever vaccination. These receptors were taken from a man aged 18 to 35 who received the YFV17D yellow fever vaccine.

At least ten counts were recorded for this clonotype. CDR3 coding DNA: TGTGCCAGCAGGACACGGGACAGCTATGGCTACACCTTC. The encoded protein is CASRTRDSYGYTF. The rearrangement links TRBV7-2 to TRBJ1-2, with 7 positions matching TRBD1. Per the germline V gene, CDR1 is SGHTA and CDR2 is FQGNSA. Losses at the gene ends were 6 bases for V and 4 bases for J; bases not matched to a gene: 5. This CDR3 region has 13 residues.

This clonotype was picked up many times. J is TRBJ2-1 and V is TRBV7-2, with 8 bases fitting TRBD1. The CDR3 length is 14 residues. In germline, CDR1 is SGHTA, CDR2 FQGNSA. With V trimmed by 5 bases and J by 6 bases, 6 bases remained unmatched. The CDR3 reads CASSGTGGRNEQFF. The CDR3 DNA sequence: TGTGCCAGCAGCGGGACAGGTGGTCGCAATGAGCAGTTCTTC.

This clonotype was picked up a small number of times. V gene TRBV7-8 combines with J gene TRBJ1-1; D may be TRBD1 (5 bases). The V and J ends lost 4 bases and 4 bases respectively, with 19 bases between them. The germline gives CDR1 SGHVS, CDR2 FQNEAQ. This CDR3 is built from 16 residues. The CDR3 reads CASSSRTILGGTEAFF. The CDR3 region has the DNA TGTGCCAGCAGCTCCCGCACGATTCTTGGGGGCACTGAAGCTTTCTTT.

The V gene is TRBV12-3 or TRBV12-4, the J gene TRBJ2-2, with 9 bases aligning to TRBD1. Unmatched junction bases numbered 1, after V lost 5 bases and J lost 0 bases. The CDR3 consists of 15 residues. The CDR3, as DNA: TGTGCCAGCAGTACAGGGGGCGCGAACACCGGGGAGCTGTTTTTT. Protein product: CASSTGGANTGELFF.

The chain joins TRBV7-2 to TRBJ1-4, with D perhaps TRBD1 (6 bases). The CDR3 has 15 amino acids. Germline loops: CDR1 SGHTA, CDR2 FQGNSA. The V end was cut by 5 bases, the J end by 7 bases, with 17 bases between. The CDR3 bases are TGTGCCAGCAGCCATGGAGGGGGGACTCCTGAAAAACTGTTTTTT. It encodes CASSHGGGTPEKLFF.

This clonotype was detected only a few times. The rearrangement links TRBV5-4 to TRBJ2-7; D perhaps matches TRBD2 (6 bases). Germline V gene sequence: CDR1 SGHNT, CDR2 YYREEE (reference sequence). Between the trimmed V and J ends, which lost 4 bases and 4 bases, there was a span of 18 bases. The CDR3 extends over 15 amino acids. Here the CDR3 reads CASSRDAGREYEQYF. The DNA of the CDR3 is TGTGCCAGCAGCAGGGACGCGGGACGGGAATACGAGCAGTACTTC.

The chain joins TRBV5-1 to TRBJ2-1; either TRBD1 or TRBD2 may fit D (6 bases each). CDR3 length: 15 amino acids. Looked up from germline, CDR1 is SGHRS and CDR2 is YFSETQ. Trimming left V 4 bases short and J 4 bases short, with 15 bases between. The CDR3 loop reads CASSATGASYNEQFF. The DNA of the CDR3 is TGCGCCAGCAGCGCTACGGGGGCTTCTTACAATGAGCAGTTCTTC.